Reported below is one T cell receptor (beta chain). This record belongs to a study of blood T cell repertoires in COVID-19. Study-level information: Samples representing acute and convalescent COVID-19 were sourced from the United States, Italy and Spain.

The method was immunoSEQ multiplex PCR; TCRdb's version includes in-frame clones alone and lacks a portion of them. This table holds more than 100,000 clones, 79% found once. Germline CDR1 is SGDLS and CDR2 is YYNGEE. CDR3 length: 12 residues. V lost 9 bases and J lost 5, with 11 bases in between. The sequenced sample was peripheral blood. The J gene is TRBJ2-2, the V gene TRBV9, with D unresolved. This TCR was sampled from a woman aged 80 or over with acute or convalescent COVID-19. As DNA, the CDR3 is TGTGCCACCCGATCAGGAACCGGGGAGCTGTTTTTT. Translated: CATRSGTGELFF.